The entry below describes one T cell receptor (beta chain). No cognate antigen has been identified for it. It has no much larger one-base neighbor in the sample; base qualities were not kept. This entry is derived from a study of siplizumab effects on memory and regulatory T cells (dated by TCRdb to the late 2010s). For context, the study as a whole: The study examined how the anti-CD2 antibody siplizumab affects alloreactive T-cell subsets in allogeneic mixed lymphocyte reactions built from human PBMCs.

Sorted unstimulated T cells and proliferating T cells recovered from mixed lymphocyte reactions underwent TCRbeta CDR3 sequencing. Fresh whole blood from approximately ten HLA-typed healthy donors was used to isolate PBMCs. To map where alloreactive clones came from, unstimulated CD4+ non-regulatory T cells were FACS-sorted. Overall study outcomes, separate from this receptor: Because sequences below about 10^-5 frequency were poorly captured, only a minor fraction of alloreactive clones could be mapped to unstimulated subsets. No functional confirmation was obtained for the suppressive function of proliferating Tregs from siplizumab cultures. Among mappable alloreactive CD4+ clones, the Treg-derived fraction averaged about 75% with siplizumab versus around 27% in control reactions. Unstimulated naive T cells appeared to be more diverse than memory T cells, and naive cells seemed to make a substantial contribution to the alloresponse. A naive or memory phenotype could not be assigned to roughly 75-96% of proliferating CD4+ or CD8+ clones. The cumulative frequency of alloreactive sequences that could be traced back to unstimulated CD4+ memory T cells was significantly reduced by siplizumab.

Libraries were made using the immunoSEQ multiplex PCR assay. Around 92,000 TCR templates per sample were assayed by the deep sequencing platform. Genomic DNA extracted from sorted T cells was used for TCRbeta CDR3 sequencing. The study's own analysis went as follows. The R programming language was used for clonal analysis of TCRbeta CDR3 data. Unstimulated samples were compared with post-reaction CFSE-low samples to define alloreactive CD4+ and CD8+ clones. Regulatory or non-regulatory origin was assigned to alloreactive CD4+ clones by matching of sequences to sorted unstimulated Treg and non-Treg repertoires. This is the immuneACCESS table as TCRdb keeps it, with only in-frame sequences that have V and J called. A part of the clones is gone; compared with another copy, unresolved V genes explain less than half, and the rest is unexplained. The DNA gave D and trimming, while V, J and clone size come from that table. Here the sample has under 150,000 clones; roughly 94% occur a single time. The ten largest account for under 2% of the sample.

In the germline V gene, CDR1 corresponds to SNHLY and CDR2 to FYNNEI. At the junction V is shortened by 1 base and J by 3 bases, with 9 bases in between. The cysteine opens and the phenylalanine closes a CDR3 of 14 amino acids. Here the CDR3 DNA is all that survives: 42 bases in frame from base 1. This clonotype was obtained from a human donor in good health. Sequencing was carried out using non-Treg CD4+ T cells sorted from blood. What the cell subset or site label conveys for this sample: FACS-sorted unstimulated CD4+ non-regulatory T cells. The chain joins TRBV2 to TRBJ1-2, with a tentative D gene TRBD1 over 6 matching bases. The nucleotide sequence is TGTGCCAGCAGTGAAGGGACAGTGGACTATGGCTACACCTTC. Translated, it reads CASSEGTVDYGYTF.